These T cell receptor beta chains were read from a single sample in a study of human T cells and chemical hapten exposure. One entry per CDR3 protein results from TCRdb running MiXCR on the RACE reads. The sample gives 250,000 or so distinct CDR3 sequences, roughly 7.4% of which show up once; 1.2% is in the top ten. Here the sequenced sample was whole blood, taken in connection with sensitization to the hapten diphenylcyclopropenone (DPC). These receptors were taken from a young man with alopecia areata. Some clones in this sample may be carry-over from other donors' samples. The CDR3 runs from the conserved cysteine through the conserved F or W. D genes are given only for firm matches. Not every row has a clone size; where given, it reads once, few, many or a size class.

len	d_gene	v_gene	j_gene	abundance	CDR3nt	CDR3aa
14	TRBD1	TRBV20-1	TRBJ1-2	-	TGCAGTGCTAGGCCCCGGGACAGGGTGGAGGGCTACACCTTC	CSARPRDRVEGYTF
14	TRBD2	TRBV9	TRBJ2-5	many	TGTGCCAGCAGCGTAGGTCTAGCGGAAGAGACCCAGTACTTC	CASSVGLAEETQYF
16	-	TRBV9	TRBJ1-6	-	TGTGCCAGCAGCGTAGCAACGGGGCAGTCCCTTTCACCCCTCCACTTT	CASSVATGQSLSPLHF
14	TRBD1	TRBV2	TRBJ1-5	-	TGTGCCAGCAAGAGACAGGGACGAGGACAGCCCCAGCATTTT	CASKRQGRGQPQHF
14	-	TRBV6-5	TRBJ2-2	few	TGTGCCAGCCACACAGGGGGGGCCACCGGGGAGCTGTTTTTT	CASHTGGATGELFF
18	TRBD2	TRBV6-2/TRBV6-3	TRBJ2-3	many	TGTGCCAGCAGTTACGAGGATGATGGAGCGGGGGGCACAGATACGCAGTATTTT	CASSYEDDGAGGTDTQYF
15	-	TRBV18	TRBJ1-1	-	TGTGCCAGCTCACCCTTCGACAGCCCGAACACTGAAGCTTTCTTT	CASSPFDSPNTEAFF
15	-	TRBV20-1	TRBJ1-4	few	TGCAGTGCTAGCCCTTTGCGGGAGCGGGGTGAAAAACTGTTTTTT	CSASPLRERGEKLFF
15	TRBD2	TRBV12-3/TRBV12-4	TRBJ2-1	many	TGTGCCAGCAGTTTACAGCGGGGGGGCTACAATGAGCAGTTCTTC	CASSLQRGGYNEQFF
14	-	TRBV6-2/TRBV6-3	TRBJ2-3	few	TGTGCCAGCAGTTACGGGGGAGCCACAGATACGCAGTATTTT	CASSYGGATDTQYF
17	TRBD2	TRBV7-3	TRBJ2-3	few	TGTGCCAGCAGCTTAGGAAGCGGGGGCGTTAGCACAGATACGCAGTATTTT	CASSLGSGGVSTDTQYF
13	-	TRBV6-4	TRBJ1-1	many	TGTGCCAGCAGTGAACGGGAGAACACTGAAGCTTTCTTT	CASSERENTEAFF
17	TRBD1	TRBV4-3	TRBJ2-3	-	TGCGCCAGCAGCCCCCAACGGGACAGGCTAAGCACAGATACGCAGTATTTT	CASSPQRDRLSTDTQYF
16	-	TRBV10-3	TRBJ2-2	few	TGTGCCATCAGTGGATGGCCCAGTTCGAACACCGGGGAGCTGTTTTTT	CAISGWPSSNTGELFF
11	-	TRBV6-2/TRBV6-3	TRBJ2-1	-	TGTGCCAGCAGTTTAGGGGCGAGCCAGTTCTTC	CASSLGASQFF
15	TRBD1	TRBV6-5	TRBJ1-1	few	TGTGCCAGCAGAGTAGGACAGGGTAATTTTCCTGAAGCTTTCTTT	CASRVGQGNFPEAFF
16	TRBD2	TRBV5-1	TRBJ2-2	many	TGCGCCAGCAGCCCGGGACTAGCGGGGGAATTCGGGGAGCTGTTTTTT	CASSPGLAGEFGELFF
16	TRBD2	TRBV3-1	TRBJ2-3	few	TGTGCCAGCAGCCACCTCGGGACTAGCGGCACAGATACGCAGTATTTT	CASSHLGTSGTDTQYF
13	-	TRBV6-5	TRBJ1-1	few	TGTGCCAGCAGTTACCGAGACCTCACTGAAGCTTTCTTT	CASSYRDLTEAFF
14	-	TRBV10-3	TRBJ2-5	few	TGTGCCATCAGTGAAGCAGGGCGCGTTGAGACCCAGTACTTC	CAISEAGRVETQYF
13	-	TRBV10-3	TRBJ2-5	many	TGTGCCCTCTCATCGGACGGCCAAGAGACCCAGTACTTC	CALSSDGQETQYF
14	-	TRBV12-3/TRBV12-4	TRBJ2-5	few	TGTGCCAGCAGTTTTCCAGGGATGGGAGAGACCCAGTACTTC	CASSFPGMGETQYF
13	-	TRBV3-1	TRBJ1-2	many	TGTGCCAGCAGCCCGCTTAAAGCGAGTGGCTACACCTTC	CASSPLKASGYTF
14	-	TRBV28	TRBJ2-7	-	TGTGCCAGCAGGCCCGGGGGGACAGTCCGCGAGCAGTACTTC	CASRPGGTVREQYF
13	-	TRBV10-3	TRBJ2-5	many	TGTGCCATCAGTGACGCCAACCAAGAGACCCAGTACTTC	CAISDANQETQYF
13	-	TRBV3-1	TRBJ1-6	-	TGTGCCAGCAGCCAAGAGGCCCTGGCCCCCCTCCACTTT	CASSQEALAPLHF
12	-	TRBV20-1	TRBJ2-5	many	TGCAGCCGAGCGTATCCTCAAGAGACCCAGTACTTC	CSRAYPQETQYF
17	-	TRBV3-1	TRBJ2-1	few	TGTGCCAGCAGCCAAGATTCTGGACAGACAGCCTACAATGAGCAGTTCTTC	CASSQDSGQTAYNEQFF
13	-	TRBV29-1	TRBJ2-5	few	TGCAGCGTTGAAATGGCAGACCAAGAGACCCAGTACTTC	CSVEMADQETQYF
17	-	TRBV6-2/TRBV6-3	TRBJ2-7	-	TGTGCCAGCAGCGATCCCTTAGCCTACCCCTCCTACAATGAGCAGTACTTC	CASSDPLAYPSYNEQYF
14	-	TRBV6-5	TRBJ2-1	-	TGTGCCAGCAGTCGACAAGCTGTTAGTTTAGAGCAGTTCTTC	CASSRQAVSLEQFF
14	-	TRBV27	TRBJ2-3	few	TGTGCCAGCAGTTTTGGCATACCCACAGATACGCAGTATTTT	CASSFGIPTDTQYF
11	-	TRBV10-3	TRBJ1-1	many	TGTGCCATCAGTGGGGGCACTGAAGCTTTCTTT	CAISGGTEAFF
18	-	TRBV4-1	TRBJ2-5	many	TGCGCCAGCAGCCAGCAATTAGGGTGGGCGACGGGGCAAGAGACCCAGTACTTC	CASSQQLGWATGQETQYF
13	-	TRBV27	TRBJ2-7	many	TGTGCCAGCAGTTTCCACAGGACCTACGAGCAGTACTTC	CASSFHRTYEQYF
14	TRBD1	TRBV2	TRBJ1-4	-	TGTGCCAGCAGGGTGGACAGGGAGAATGAAAAACTGTTTTTT	CASRVDRENEKLFF
17	TRBD1	TRBV6-5	TRBJ1-2	-	TGTGCCAGCAGCAGCGGCGCATCAGGGGGCGCGGACTATGGCTACACCTTC	CASSSGASGGADYGYTF
14	-	TRBV9	TRBJ1-2	few	TGTGCCAGCAGCGTAGGGCTGGGGCAACTTGGCTACACCTTC	CASSVGLGQLGYTF
17	TRBD2	TRBV6-2/TRBV6-3	TRBJ2-5	few	TGTGCCAGCAGGCCCGCCCCAATAGCGGGGGTTCGGGAGACCCAGTACTTC	CASRPAPIAGVRETQYF
13	-	TRBV6-6	TRBJ2-5	many	TGTGCCAGCAGTTACGCTGGGGAAGAGACCCAGTACTTC	CASSYAGEETQYF
16	-	TRBV3-1	TRBJ2-7	few	TGTGCCAGCAGCCAAGGCGGGGACAGAGTCTCCTACGAGCAGTACTTC	CASSQGGDRVSYEQYF
15	-	TRBV7-9	TRBJ2-6	few	TGTGCCAGCAGCTACGATTGGCGAGGGGCCAACGTCCTGACTTTC	CASSYDWRGANVLTF
13	TRBD1	TRBV7-9	TRBJ2-2	few	TGTGCCGGGCGACAGGGGAACACCGGGGAGCTGTTTTTT	CAGRQGNTGELFF
15	-	TRBV3-1	TRBJ2-5	many	TGTGCCAGCAGCCAAAGAAGAGCCGCATCCGAGACCCAGTACTTC	CASSQRRAASETQYF
16	-	TRBV11-2	TRBJ2-1	few	TGTGCCAGCACCCTACTAGGGACTCCAGCCTACAATGAGCAGTTCTTC	CASTLLGTPAYNEQFF
13	TRBD1	TRBV15	TRBJ1-1	few	TGTGCCACCAGCAAGGACAGGGGCACTGAAGCTTTCTTT	CATSKDRGTEAFF
18	TRBD1	TRBV28	TRBJ1-2	-	TGTGCCAGCAGTTTATGGTCCCGGACAGGGGATCTCTCGGGAGGCTACACCTTC	CASSLWSRTGDLSGGYTF
14	-	TRBV6-1	TRBJ2-1	-	TGTGCCAGCAGTGAAGTGGAGGGTCTTGGCGAGCAGTTCTTC	CASSEVEGLGEQFF
13	TRBD1	TRBV5-1	TRBJ2-1	-	TGCGCCAGCGCACAGGGGACGTACAATGAGCAGTTCTTC	CASAQGTYNEQFF
14	-	TRBV24-1	TRBJ2-3	-	TGTGCCACCAGAGGGACACCGAGCACAGATACGCAGTATTTT	CATRGTPSTDTQYF
12	-	TRBV5-1	TRBJ2-3	many	TGCGCCAGCAGCTTGCAGGGGGATACGCAGTATTTT	CASSLQGDTQYF
14	-	TRBV6-2/TRBV6-3	TRBJ2-1	few	TGTGCCAGCAGTTACTCGAGCTCGTGGTTTGAGCAGTTCTTC	CASSYSSSWFEQFF
14	-	TRBV9	TRBJ1-1	many	TGTGCCAGCAGCCCAGGGACGGAAAACACTGAAGCTTTCTTT	CASSPGTENTEAFF
15	TRBD1	TRBV18	TRBJ1-2	many	TGTGCCAGCTCACCACAGGGACAGGATTACTATGGCTACACCTTC	CASSPQGQDYYGYTF